This entry concerns a single T cell receptor (beta chain). The antigen is unknown. This entry is derived from a study of cytomegalovirus exposure and HLA in healthy donors. Study-level information: Drawn from HLA-typed donors, some 80 million unique TCRs were held in an early data release. The Caucasian-associated ancestry cluster contained about four fifths of the approximately 400 genotyped donors.

CDR3 length: 14 residues. CDR1 is SGHTA and CDR2 is FQGNSA in the germline V gene. Trimming removed 6 bases from V and 1 base from J; junction bases left unmatched: 4. Overall study results and limits: It was only CMV serostatus that was available as immune exposure information. Previously analyzed data showed that most TCR beta V segments were productive at a frequency of about 87% or about 30%.

The PCR had 60 Vbeta and 13 Jbeta primers. TCRdb's copy holds only in-frame clones and misses some; the assay was immunoSEQ multiplex PCR. The sample lists roughly 200,000 clones; roughly 70% were seen once. V usage is TRBV7-2 and J usage is TRBJ2-7; 9 positions match TRBD2. The receptor comes from a male donor in good health and CMV-seronegative. Sequencing was done on a sample of PBMCs. CDR3 sequence reads: CASSSSGVSYEQYF. The CDR3 DNA is TGTGCCAGCAGTTCTAGCGGGGTTTCCTACGAGCAGTACTTC. The complete variable domain, with remaining parts taken from reference TRBV7-2 and TRBJ2-7, reads GAGVSQSPSNKVTEKGKDVELRCDPISGHTALYWYRQSLGQGLEFLIYFQGNSAPDKSGLPSDRFSAERTGGSVSTLTIQRTQQEDSAVYLCASSSSGVSYEQYFGPGTRLTVT.